This T cell receptor (beta chain) is drawn from a study of T cell responses to AZD1222 COVID-19 vaccine. Findings of the study overall: At baseline, seropositivity was found in only 6 or 7 AZD1222 recipients. Spike regions recognized by vaccine-associated CD4 TCRs spanned the protein, led by 160-218 and 743-854. Reports say nearly half of spike-specific TCRs go after unmutated variant regions.

Timing groups of about 4 and about 12 weeks for second doses were pooled. Points on this clone: Its cognate antigen is unknown.

Libraries were prepared by immunoSEQ multiplex PCR; TCRdb keeps only in-frame clonotypes and omits some of them. The sample lists 75,000 to 95,000 clones; 85% were seen once. The sequence was obtained from an adult who received the AZD1222 COVID-19 vaccine. The sample consisted of peripheral blood, taken 28 days after the second AZD1222 dose.

This CDR3 is CASSRQDPGRTDTQYF. The CDR3 region has the DNA TGTGCCAGTAGCCGACAGGATCCCGGGAGGACAGATACGCAGTATTTT. V gene TRBV19 combines with J gene TRBJ2-3; possibly TRBD2 for D (7 bases). The CDR3 is 16 residues long. V shed 6 bases and J shed 3 bases, with 19 bases lying between them. Germline CDR1 LNHDA, CDR2 SQIVND (reference sequence).